The clone carrying this TCR beta chain was recorded only once. Antigen unknown. Deletions cut 4 bases from V and 0 bases from J, with 18 bases between. Looked up from germline, CDR1 is GTSNPN and CDR2 is SVGIG (reference sequence). This CDR3 comprises 16 residues. The data originate from a study of T-cell reconstitution after alpha-beta-depleted transplantation in children. TCRbeta library preparation incorporated unique molecular identifiers. TCRdb re-analysed the PCR reads in MiXCR, keeping a single row per CDR3 protein. The sample carries approximately 230,000 distinct CDR3 sequences, about 24% recorded once. Study-level findings and limits: Diversity of TCRbeta at day 60 was high in some patients, arising from surviving recipient T cells and thymic progenitors. Alpha-beta T cells about two months after transplant reportedly derived from several hundred expanded graft clones. The authors attributed T-cell counts and diversity one year after transplant mostly to newly produced T cells.

This TCR came from a female patient between 2 and 15 years old who had a stem cell transplant for congenital amegakaryocytic thrombocytopenia, so the T cells may come from the graft donor. The chain has TRBV30 and TRBJ1-1; D uncertain. Source: PBMCs, mostly from graft donor cells, taken 360 days after TCRalphabeta/CD19-depleted stem cell transplant. The CDR3 protein is CAWKPTALGMNTEAFF. The CDR3 nucleotides are TGTGCCTGGAAACCAACAGCCCTCGGGATGAACACTGAAGCTTTCTTT.